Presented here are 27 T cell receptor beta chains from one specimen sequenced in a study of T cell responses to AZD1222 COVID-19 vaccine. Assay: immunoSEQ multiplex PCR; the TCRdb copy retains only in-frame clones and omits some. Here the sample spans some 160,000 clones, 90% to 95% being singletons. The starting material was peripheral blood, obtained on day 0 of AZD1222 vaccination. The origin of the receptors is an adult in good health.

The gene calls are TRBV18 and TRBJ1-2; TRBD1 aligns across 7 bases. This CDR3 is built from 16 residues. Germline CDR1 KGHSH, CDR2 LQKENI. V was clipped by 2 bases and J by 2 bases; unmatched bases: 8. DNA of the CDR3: TGTGCCAGCTCACCAGGGGAGGGGGCGCCCAACTATGGCTACACCTTC. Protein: CASSPGEGAPNYGYTF.

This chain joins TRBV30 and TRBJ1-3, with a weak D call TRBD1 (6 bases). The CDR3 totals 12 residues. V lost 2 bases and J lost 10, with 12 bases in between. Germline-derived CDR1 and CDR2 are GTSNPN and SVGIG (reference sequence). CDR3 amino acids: CAWSPAGVTIYF. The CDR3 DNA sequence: TGTGCCTGGAGTCCGGCAGGGGTAACCATATATTTT.

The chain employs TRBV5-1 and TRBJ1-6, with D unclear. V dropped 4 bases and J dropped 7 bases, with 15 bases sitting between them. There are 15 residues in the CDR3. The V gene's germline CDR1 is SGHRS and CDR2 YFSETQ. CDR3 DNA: TGCGCCAGCAGCCCGGGGTTCTTTCCCAATTCACCCCTCCACTTT. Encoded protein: CASSPGFFPNSPLHF.

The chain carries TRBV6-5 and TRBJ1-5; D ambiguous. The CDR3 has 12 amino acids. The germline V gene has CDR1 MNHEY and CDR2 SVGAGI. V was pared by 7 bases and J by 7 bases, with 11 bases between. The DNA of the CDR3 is TGTGCCAGCAAAAACACACTGCAGCCCCAGCATTTT. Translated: CASKNTLQPQHF.

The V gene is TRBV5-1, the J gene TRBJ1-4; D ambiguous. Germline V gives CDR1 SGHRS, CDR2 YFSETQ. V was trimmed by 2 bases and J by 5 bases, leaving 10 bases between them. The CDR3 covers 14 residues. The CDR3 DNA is TGCGCCAGCAGCTTCAGCGGGATCAATGAAAAACTGTTTTTT. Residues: CASSFSGINEKLFF.

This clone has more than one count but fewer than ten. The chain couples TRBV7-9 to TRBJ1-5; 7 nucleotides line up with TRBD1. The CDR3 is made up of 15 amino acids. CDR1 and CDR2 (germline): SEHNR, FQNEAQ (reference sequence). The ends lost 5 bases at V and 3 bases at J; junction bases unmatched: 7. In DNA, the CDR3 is TGTGCCAGCAGCGCGTGGGACAGTTCCAATCAGCCCCAGCATTTT. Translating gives CASSAWDSSNQPQHF.

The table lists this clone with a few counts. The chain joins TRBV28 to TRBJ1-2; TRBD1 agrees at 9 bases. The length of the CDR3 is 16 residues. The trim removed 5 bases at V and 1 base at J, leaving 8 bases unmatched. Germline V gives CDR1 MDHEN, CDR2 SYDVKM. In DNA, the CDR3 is TGTGCCAGCAGTCCGCTCGGGGGACAGGGTAACTATGGCTACACCTTC. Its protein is CASSPLGGQGNYGYTF.

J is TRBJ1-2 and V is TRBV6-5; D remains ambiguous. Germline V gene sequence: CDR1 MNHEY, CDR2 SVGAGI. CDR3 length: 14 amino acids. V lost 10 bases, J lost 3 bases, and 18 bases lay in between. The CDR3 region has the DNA TGTGCCACCAGCAGGTGGGGTGAGGACTATGGCTACACCTTC. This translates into CATSRWGEDYGYTF.

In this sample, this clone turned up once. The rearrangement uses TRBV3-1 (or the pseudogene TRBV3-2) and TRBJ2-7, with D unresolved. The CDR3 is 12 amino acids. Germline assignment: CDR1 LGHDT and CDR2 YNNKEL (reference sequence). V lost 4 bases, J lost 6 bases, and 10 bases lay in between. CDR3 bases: TGTGCCAGCAGCCTCGCGAAGGGCGAGCAGTACTTC. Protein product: CASSLAKGEQYF.

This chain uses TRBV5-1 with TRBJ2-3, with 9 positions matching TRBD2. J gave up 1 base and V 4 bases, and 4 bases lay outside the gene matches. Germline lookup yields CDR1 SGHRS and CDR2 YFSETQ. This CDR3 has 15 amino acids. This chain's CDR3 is CASSASGARTDTQYF. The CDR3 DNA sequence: TGCGCCAGCAGCGCTAGCGGGGCTCGCACAGATACGCAGTATTTT.

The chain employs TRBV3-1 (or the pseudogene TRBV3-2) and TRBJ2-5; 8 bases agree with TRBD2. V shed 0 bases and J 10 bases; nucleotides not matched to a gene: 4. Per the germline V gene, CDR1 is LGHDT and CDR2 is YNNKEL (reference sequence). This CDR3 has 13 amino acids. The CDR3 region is CASSQDTSGLQYF. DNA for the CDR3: TGTGCCAGCAGCCAAGATACTAGCGGTCTCCAGTACTTC.

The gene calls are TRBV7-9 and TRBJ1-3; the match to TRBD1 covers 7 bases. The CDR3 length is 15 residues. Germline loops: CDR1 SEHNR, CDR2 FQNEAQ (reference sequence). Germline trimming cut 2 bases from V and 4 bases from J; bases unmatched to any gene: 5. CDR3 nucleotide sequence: TGTGCCAGCAGCTTAAAACAGGGGTCCGGAAACACCATATATTTT. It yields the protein CASSLKQGSGNTIYF.

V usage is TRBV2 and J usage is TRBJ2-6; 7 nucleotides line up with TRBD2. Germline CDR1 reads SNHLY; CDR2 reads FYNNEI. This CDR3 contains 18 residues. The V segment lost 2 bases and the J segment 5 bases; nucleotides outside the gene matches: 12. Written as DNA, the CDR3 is TGTGCCAGCAGTGAACGAGGGGAGGGTAGTTTGTGGGCCAACGTCCTGACTTTC. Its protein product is CASSERGEGSLWANVLTF.

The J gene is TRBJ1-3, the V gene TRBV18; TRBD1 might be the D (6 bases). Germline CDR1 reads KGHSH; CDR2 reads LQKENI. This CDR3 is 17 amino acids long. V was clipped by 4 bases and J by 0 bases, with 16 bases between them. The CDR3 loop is CASSQTQGGGSGNTIYF. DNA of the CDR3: TGTGCCAGCTCACAAACGCAAGGAGGGGGCTCTGGAAACACCATATATTTT. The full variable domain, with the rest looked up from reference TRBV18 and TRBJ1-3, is NAGVMQNPRHLVRRRGQEARLRCSPMKGHSHVYWYRQLPEEGLKFMVYLQKENIIDESGMPKERFSAEFPKEGPSILRIQQVVRGDSAAYFCASSQTQGGGSGNTIYFGEGSWLTVV.

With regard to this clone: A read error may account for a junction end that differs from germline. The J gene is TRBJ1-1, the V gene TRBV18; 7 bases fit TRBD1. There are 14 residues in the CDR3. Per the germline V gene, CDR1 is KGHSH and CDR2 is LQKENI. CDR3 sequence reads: CASSPQGLDTEAFF. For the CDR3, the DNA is TGTGCCAGCTCGCCACAGGGGCTTGACACTGAAGCTTTCTTT.

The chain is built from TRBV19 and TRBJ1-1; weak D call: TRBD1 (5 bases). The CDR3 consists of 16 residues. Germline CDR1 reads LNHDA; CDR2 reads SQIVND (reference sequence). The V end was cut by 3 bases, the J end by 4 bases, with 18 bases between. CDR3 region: CASSIDLEGWSTEAFF. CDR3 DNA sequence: TGTGCCAGTAGTATTGATCTGGAGGGGTGGAGCACTGAAGCTTTCTTT.

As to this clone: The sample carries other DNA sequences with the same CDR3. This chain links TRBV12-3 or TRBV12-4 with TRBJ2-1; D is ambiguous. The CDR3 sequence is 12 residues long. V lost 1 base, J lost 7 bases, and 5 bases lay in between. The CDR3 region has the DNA TGTGCCAGCAGTTTAGACCGGAATGAGCAGTTCTTC. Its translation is CASSLDRNEQFF.

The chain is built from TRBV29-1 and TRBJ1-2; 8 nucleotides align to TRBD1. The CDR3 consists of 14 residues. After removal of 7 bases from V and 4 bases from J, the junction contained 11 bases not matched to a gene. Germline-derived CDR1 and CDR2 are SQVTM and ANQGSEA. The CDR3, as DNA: TGCAGCGCTAATCCGGGACAGGAGACCTATGGCTACACCTTC. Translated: CSANPGQETYGYTF.

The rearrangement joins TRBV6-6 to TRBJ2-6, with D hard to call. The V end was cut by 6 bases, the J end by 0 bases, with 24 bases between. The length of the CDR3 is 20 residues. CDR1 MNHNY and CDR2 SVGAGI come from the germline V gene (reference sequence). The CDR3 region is CASSPGPPVGRFSGANVLTF. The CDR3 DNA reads TGTGCCAGCAGCCCCGGACCTCCCGTAGGCCGATTCTCTGGGGCCAACGTCCTGACTTTC.

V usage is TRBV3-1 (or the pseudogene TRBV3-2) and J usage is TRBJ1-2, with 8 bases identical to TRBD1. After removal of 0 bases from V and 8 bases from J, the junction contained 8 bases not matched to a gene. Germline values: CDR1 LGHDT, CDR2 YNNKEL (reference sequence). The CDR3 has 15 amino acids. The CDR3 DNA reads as TGTGCCAGCAGCCAAGATAGGAACAGGGGGAGAGGCTACACCTTC. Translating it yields CASSQDRNRGRGYTF.

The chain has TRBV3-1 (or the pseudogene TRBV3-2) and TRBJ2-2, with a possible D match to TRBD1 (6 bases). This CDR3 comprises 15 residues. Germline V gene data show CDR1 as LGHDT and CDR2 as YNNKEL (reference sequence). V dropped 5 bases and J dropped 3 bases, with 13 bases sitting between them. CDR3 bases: TGTGCCAGCAGCAAACCGGACAGACACACCGGGGAGCTGTTTTTT. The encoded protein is CASSKPDRHTGELFF.

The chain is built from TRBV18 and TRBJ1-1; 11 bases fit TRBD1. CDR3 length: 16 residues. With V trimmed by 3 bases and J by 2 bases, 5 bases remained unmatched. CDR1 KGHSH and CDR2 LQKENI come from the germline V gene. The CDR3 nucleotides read TGTGCCAGCTCACCCCGGACAGGGGGCGAAAACACTGAAGCTTTCTTT. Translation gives CASSPRTGGENTEAFF.

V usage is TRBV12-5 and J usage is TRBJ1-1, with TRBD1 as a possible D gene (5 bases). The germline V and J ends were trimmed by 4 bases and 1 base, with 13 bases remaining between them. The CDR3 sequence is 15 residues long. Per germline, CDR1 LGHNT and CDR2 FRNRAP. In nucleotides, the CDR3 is TGTGCTAGTGGTTCGTCGGGACTTCGGAACACTGAAGCTTTCTTT. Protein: CASGSSGLRNTEAFF.

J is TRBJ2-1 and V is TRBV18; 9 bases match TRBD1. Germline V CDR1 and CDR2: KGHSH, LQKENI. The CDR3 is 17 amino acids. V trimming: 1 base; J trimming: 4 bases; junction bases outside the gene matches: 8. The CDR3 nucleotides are TGTGCCAGCTCACCACTAACCGGGACAGGGTCTTACAATGAGCAGTTCTTC. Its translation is CASSPLTGTGSYNEQFF. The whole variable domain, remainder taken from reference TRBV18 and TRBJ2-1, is NAGVMQNPRHLVRRRGQEARLRCSPMKGHSHVYWYRQLPEEGLKFMVYLQKENIIDESGMPKERFSAEFPKEGPSILRIQQVVRGDSAAYFCASSPLTGTGSYNEQFFGPGTRLTVL.

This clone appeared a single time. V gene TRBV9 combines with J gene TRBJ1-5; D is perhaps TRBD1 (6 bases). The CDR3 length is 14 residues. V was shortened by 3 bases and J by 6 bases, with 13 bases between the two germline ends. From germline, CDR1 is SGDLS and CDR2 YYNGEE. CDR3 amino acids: CASSGGTGIQPQHF. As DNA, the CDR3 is TGTGCCAGCAGCGGAGGTACAGGGATTCAGCCCCAGCATTTT.

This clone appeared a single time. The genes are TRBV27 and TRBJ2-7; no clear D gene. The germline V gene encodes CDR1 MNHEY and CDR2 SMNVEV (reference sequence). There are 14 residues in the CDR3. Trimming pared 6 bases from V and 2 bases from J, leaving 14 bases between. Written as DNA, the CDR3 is TGTGCCAGCAGCCCCAGAGTGGGAACCTACGAGCAGTACTTC. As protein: CASSPRVGTYEQYF.

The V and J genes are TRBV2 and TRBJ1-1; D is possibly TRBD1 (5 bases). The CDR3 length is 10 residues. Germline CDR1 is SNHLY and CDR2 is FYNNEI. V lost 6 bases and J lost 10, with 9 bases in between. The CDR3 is CASRGGVAFF. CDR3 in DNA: TGTGCCAGCAGGGGGGGGGTAGCTTTCTTT.